This TCR beta chain was profiled in a study of cytomegalovirus exposure and HLA in healthy donors. Study-wide results and caveats: Association with HLA alleles at 0.05 false discovery rate was found for 16,951 TCR beta sequences in a later analysis.

V was shortened by 4 bases and J by 3 bases, with 13 bases between the two germline ends. The CDR3 is 14 residues long. Germline-derived CDR1 and CDR2 are KGHSH and LQKENI. The PCR employed 60 Vbeta primers together with 13 Jbeta primers. Study processing details: Unique TCR beta chains numbered about 72 million in a later analysis, with around 10 million shared. TCRdb keeps only in-frame clones here, not all; method: immunoSEQ multiplex PCR. From that table come the V and J calls and clone size; the DNA was used to work out D and trimming. Seen here are 150,000 to 200,000 clones, more than 70% observed once, and the top ten hold about 4.9%. This clone was seen only a few times. Its antigen is unknown.

The V gene is TRBV18, the J gene TRBJ2-7; D is ambiguous. This receptor was taken from a male donor in good health and CMV-seronegative. Sample: PBMCs. CDR3 coding DNA: TGTGCCAGCTCACTCTCACTTTTCGACTACGAGCAGTACTTC. Its translation: CASSLSLFDYEQYF. The full variable domain, completed using reference TRBV18 and TRBJ2-7, is NAGVMQNPRHLVRRRGQEARLRCSPMKGHSHVYWYRQLPEEGLKFMVYLQKENIIDESGMPKERFSAEFPKEGPSILRIQQVVRGDSAAYFCASSLSLFDYEQYFGPGTRLTVT.